One sample yielded the 19 T cell receptor beta chains listed below, sequenced in a study of T cell changes during pregnancy in multiple sclerosis. TCRdb keeps only in-frame clones here, not all; method: immunoSEQ multiplex PCR. The table lists tens of thousands of clones, roughly nine tenths of them singletons. The sequencing used CD4+ T cells from peripheral blood mononuclear cells, collected in the third trimester of pregnancy. These receptors originate from a female donor in good health, enrolled as a control in a pregnancy study.

The V and J genes are TRBV14 and TRBJ2-7; maybe TRBD1 (5 bases). The CDR3 loop spans 15 amino acids. Germline lookup yields CDR1 SGHDN and CDR2 FVKESK. The germline V and J ends were trimmed by 2 bases and 3 bases, with 14 bases remaining between them. CDR3 loop: CASSQSTDSIYEQYF. The CDR3 nucleotides read TGTGCCAGCAGCCAATCTACAGACAGCATCTACGAGCAGTACTTC.

The chain employs TRBV19 and TRBJ1-6, with 7 bases fitting TRBD1. Germline V CDR1 and CDR2: LNHDA, SQIVND (reference sequence). Germline trimming cut 7 bases from V and 7 bases from J; bases unmatched to any gene: 7. The CDR3 has 14 residues. The CDR3 sequence is CASNIGQANSPLHF. The CDR3 bases are TGTGCCAGTAACATCGGACAGGCGAATTCACCCCTCCACTTT.

As regards this clone: Germline is not matched at one junction end, which may reflect a read error. The chain joins TRBV11-2 to TRBJ1-1; D ambiguous. The germline V gene encodes CDR1 SGHAT and CDR2 FQNNGV. The CDR3 contains 11 residues. The CDR3 sequence: CVSSSSTEAFF. DNA for the CDR3: TGTGTCAGCAGCTCTTCCACTGAAGCTTTCTTT.

This clone was counted a few times. The chain employs TRBV30 and TRBJ1-1; possible D gene TRBD1, 6 bases. The V end lost 3 bases, the J end lost 2 bases, and 13 bases lay between the germline ends. This CDR3 has 14 residues. Per germline, CDR1 GTSNPN and CDR2 SVGIG (reference sequence). The CDR3 DNA sequence: TGTGCCTGGAGCGCCCCGACAGGAAACACTGAAGCTTTCTTT. It specifies CAWSAPTGNTEAFF.

V usage is TRBV9 and J usage is TRBJ1-1; the D is unclear. The germline V and J ends were trimmed by 0 bases and 4 bases, with 13 bases remaining between them. CDR1 SGDLS and CDR2 YYNGEE come from the germline V gene. CDR3 length equals 15 residues. The CDR3 sequence is CASSVAEGKGTEAFF. As DNA, the CDR3 is TGTGCCAGCAGCGTAGCCGAGGGAAAAGGCACTGAAGCTTTCTTT. Full variable domain (rest looked up from reference TRBV9 and TRBJ1-1): DSGVTQTPKHLITATGQRVTLRCSPRSGDLSVYWYQQSLDQGLQFLIQYYNGEERAKGNILERFSAQQFPDLHSELNLSSLELGDSALYFCASSVAEGKGTEAFFGQGTRLTVV.

The chain combines TRBV4-3 with TRBJ2-7, with D possibly TRBD1 on 5 matching bases. Germline loops: CDR1 LGHNA, CDR2 YSLEER. This CDR3 region has 15 residues. V gave up 0 bases and J gave up 7 bases, with 16 bases separating them. In DNA form, the CDR3 reads TGCGCCAGCAGCCAAGATTTGGCAGGGCCCCGGGAGCAGTACTTC. This sequence encodes CASSQDLAGPREQYF.

The chain is built from TRBV7-8 and TRBJ1-1; 8 bases are shared with TRBD1. Germline V gene sequence: CDR1 SGHVS, CDR2 FQNEAQ. V shed 4 bases and J 4 bases; nucleotides not matched to a gene: 11. The CDR3 covers 16 residues. The CDR3 protein is CASSSGRGQVGTEAFF. The CDR3 DNA reads as TGTGCCAGCAGCTCAGGCAGGGGGCAGGTAGGCACTGAAGCTTTCTTT.

This clone showed up just once. The V and J genes are TRBV5-1 and TRBJ2-1, with D possibly TRBD2 on 6 matching bases. This CDR3 has 18 residues. Trimming removed 1 base from V and 0 bases from J, with 17 bases in between. The germline gives CDR1 SGHRS, CDR2 YFSETQ. CDR3 sequence reads: CASSLRPGLPSSYNEQFF. Written as DNA, the CDR3 is TGCGCCAGCAGCTTGAGGCCGGGACTGCCGAGCTCCTACAATGAGCAGTTCTTC.

This chain connects TRBV2 to TRBJ2-3, with a possible D match to TRBD1 (5 bases). Trimming stripped 8 bases from V and 4 bases from J, with 13 bases between. This CDR3 is 13 amino acids long. CDR1 is SNHLY, CDR2 FYNNEI, per germline. The CDR3: CASSGVRADTQYF. The CDR3 DNA sequence: TGTGCCAGCTCGGGCGTCAGGGCAGATACGCAGTATTTT.

The V gene is TRBV19, the J gene TRBJ2-3; 7 positions match TRBD2. This CDR3 is 14 amino acids long. Germline trimming cut 8 bases from V and 8 bases from J; bases unmatched to any gene: 13. Germline CDR1 LNHDA, CDR2 SQIVND (reference sequence). The CDR3 bases are TGTGCCAGTGGCGAGGCGGGGGTTATTGGTACGCAGTATTTT. Residues: CASGEAGVIGTQYF.

J is TRBJ1-2 and V is TRBV30; a weak D match, TRBD1 (5 bases). The V gene's germline CDR1 is GTSNPN and CDR2 SVGIG (reference sequence). The length of the CDR3 is 14 residues. Trimming cost V 8 bases and J 4 bases, with 20 bases left between them. CDR3 region: CAANGGSGSYGYTF. The CDR3 nucleotides are TGTGCCGCGAACGGGGGGAGTGGTAGCTATGGCTACACCTTC.

J is TRBJ1-1 and V is TRBV5-1; 7 bases line up with TRBD1. The CDR3 has 18 residues. The V segment lost 1 base and the J segment 4 bases; nucleotides outside the gene matches: 16. Germline V gene lookup returns CDR1 SGHRS and CDR2 YFSETQ. The CDR3 loop is CASSLNSGAGTARTEAFF. CDR3 DNA: TGCGCCAGCAGCTTGAATAGTGGGGCAGGGACAGCTCGCACTGAAGCTTTCTTT. The full variable domain, with the rest looked up from reference TRBV5-1 and TRBJ1-1, is KAGVTQTPRYLIKTRGQQVTLSCSPISGHRSVSWYQQTPGQGLQFLFEYFSETQRNKGNFPGRFSGRQFSNSRSEMNVSTLELGDSALYLCASSLNSGAGTARTEAFFGQGTRLTVV.

The chain couples TRBV10-3 to TRBJ2-3; TRBD1 agrees at 7 bases. The J segment lost 3 bases and the V segment lost 10 bases, leaving 13 bases of the junction unmatched. CDR3 length: 15 residues. CDR1 and CDR2 (germline): ENHRY, SYGVKD. CDR3 nucleotide sequence: TGTGCCAGCCTAGATCAGGGGGAGAGTACAGATACGCAGTATTTT. Its protein product is CASLDQGESTDTQYF.

The genes are TRBV9 and TRBJ1-3; 10 bases agree with TRBD1. The trim removed 0 bases at V and 4 bases at J, leaving 4 bases unmatched. The CDR3 is 16 residues long. Germline V gene sequence: CDR1 SGDLS, CDR2 YYNGEE. CDR3: CASSVAGQGMGNTIYF. DNA for the CDR3: TGTGCCAGCAGCGTAGCGGGACAGGGGATGGGAAACACCATATATTTT.

The chain employs TRBV6-5 and TRBJ2-5; D is ambiguous. The V end was cut by 5 bases, the J end by 1 base, with 11 bases between. The CDR3 has 14 residues. Germline CDR1 MNHEY, CDR2 SVGAGI. The CDR3 DNA is TGTGCCAGCAGTGTAGACAAAACCCAAGAGACCCAGTACTTC. Its translation is CASSVDKTQETQYF.

V gene TRBV7-9 combines with J gene TRBJ2-1; 10 bases fit TRBD1. This CDR3 spans 15 amino acids. Germline V gene data show CDR1 as SEHNR and CDR2 as FQNEAQ (reference sequence). The V gene end was trimmed by 5 bases and the J gene end by 4 bases; junction bases not matched to a gene: 5. This CDR3 reads CASSRRTGGYNEQFF. The CDR3 DNA sequence: TGTGCCAGCAGCCGCAGGACAGGGGGTTACAATGAGCAGTTCTTC.

The rearrangement joins TRBV5-4 to TRBJ2-2; tentatively, D is TRBD2 (6 bases). This CDR3 has 15 residues. Germline CDR1 and CDR2: SGHNT and YYREEE (reference sequence). The V end lost 4 bases, the J end lost 5 bases, and 15 bases lay between the germline ends. The CDR3 sequence is CASSLGRGTTGELFF. As DNA, the CDR3 is TGTGCCAGCAGCCTAGGGCGGGGAACTACCGGGGAGCTGTTTTTT.

The V gene is TRBV9, the J gene TRBJ2-6, with D maybe TRBD2 (6 bases). CDR3 size: 19 residues. V shed 4 bases and J shed 0 bases, with 20 bases lying between them. Germline CDR1 is SGDLS and CDR2 is YYNGEE. CDR3 bases: TGTGCCAGCAGCTTGACTCCGGGACTCTCCACCTCTGGGGCCAACGTCCTGACTTTC. Translation: CASSLTPGLSTSGANVLTF.

The rearrangement uses TRBV5-1 and TRBJ2-1; the D gene is possibly TRBD1 (6 bases). This CDR3 spans 14 amino acids. V was cut by 5 bases and J by 1 base, with 10 bases left in between. CDR1 SGHRS and CDR2 YFSETQ come from the germline V gene. In DNA, the CDR3 is TGCGCCAGCAGATCACAGGGATCCTACAATGAGCAGTTCTTC. The encoded protein is CASRSQGSYNEQFF.